Sequencing of this T cell receptor beta chain was carried out in a study of T-cell memory formation after mild COVID-19. Whole-study findings and limits: Pre-infection memory harbored some responding clones, suggesting cross-reactive memory joined.

TCRdb fed the 5' RACE reads into MiXCR, producing one record per CDR3 protein. The top ten clones hold roughly 21% of a sample with about 400,000 distinct CDR3 sequences, 15% to 20% of them seen once. Trimming cost V 5 bases and J 3 bases; bases outside gene matches: 16. The CDR3 has 18 residues. Germline CDR1 is SGHTA and CDR2 is FQGTGA. Comments on this clonotype: Its antigen is unknown.

Sequences were obtained from PBMCs or a T cell subset sorted from them (not recorded which). The chain uses TRBV7-3 and TRBJ2-1, with TRBD1 matching 7 bases. This receptor was taken from a man younger than 30 who had mild COVID-19 (a few samples of this study predate the infection). Cell type and time point are not known. In DNA form, the CDR3 reads TGTGCCAGCAGCCCCCGCCCCCGACAGGGTCGGAACTACAATGAGCAGTTCTTC. It encodes CASSPRPRQGRNYNEQFF.